A single sample is the source of the 3 T cell receptor beta chains below, sequenced in a study of blood T cell repertoires in COVID-19. Generated by immunoSEQ multiplex PCR, the TCRdb table keeps only in-frame clones and is missing some. The repertoire holds a few hundred thousand clones, with around nine tenths as singletons. Sequencing was carried out using peripheral blood. The receptors shown here come from a man in his sixties with acute or convalescent COVID-19.

This clone was seen a single time. The chain recombines TRBV7-2 with TRBJ1-4; D ambiguous. This CDR3 contains 14 residues. Trimming left V 5 bases short and J 4 bases short, with 11 bases between. Germline V gives CDR1 SGHTA, CDR2 FQGNSA. CDR3 sequence reads: CASSPDRFNEKLFF. The CDR3 nucleotides read TGTGCCAGCAGCCCCGATAGATTTAATGAAAAACTGTTTTTT. Variable domain in full (rest from reference TRBV7-2 and TRBJ1-4): GAGVSQSPSNKVTEKGKDVELRCDPISGHTALYWYRQSLGQGLEFLIYFQGNSAPDKSGLPSDRFSAERTGGSVSTLTIQRTQQEDSAVYLCASSPDRFNEKLFFGSGTQLSVL.

The chain couples TRBV14 to TRBJ2-2; TRBD1 matches at 8 bases. The CDR3 covers 14 residues. Trimming took 6 bases from V and 5 from J; bases not matched to a gene: 5. Per germline, CDR1 SGHDN and CDR2 FVKESK. The CDR3 DNA sequence: TGTGCCAGCAGTCGGACAGGGCTTACCGGGGAGCTGTTTTTT. Translated: CASSRTGLTGELFF.

This clone was detected only a few times. The genes are TRBV1 and TRBJ2-1; the DNA was not used to check the table's D call, TRBD1. TRBV1 is listed as a pseudogene. This CDR3 has 15 amino acids. The CDR3 nucleotides read TGCACCAGCACCGGGACAGGACGGCGGTGCAATGAGCAGTTCTTC. It specifies CTSTGTGRRCNEQFF.